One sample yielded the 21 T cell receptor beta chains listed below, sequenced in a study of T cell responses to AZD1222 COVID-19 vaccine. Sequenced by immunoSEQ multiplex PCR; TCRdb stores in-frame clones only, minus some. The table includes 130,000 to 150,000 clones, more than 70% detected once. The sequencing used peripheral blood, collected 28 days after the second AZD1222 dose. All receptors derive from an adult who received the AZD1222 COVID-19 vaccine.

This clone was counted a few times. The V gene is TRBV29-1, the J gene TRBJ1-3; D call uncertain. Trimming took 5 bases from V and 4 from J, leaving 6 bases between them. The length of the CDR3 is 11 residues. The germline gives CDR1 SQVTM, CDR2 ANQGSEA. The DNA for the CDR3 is TGCAGCGTTTTAATAGGAAACACCATATATTTT. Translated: CSVLIGNTIYF.

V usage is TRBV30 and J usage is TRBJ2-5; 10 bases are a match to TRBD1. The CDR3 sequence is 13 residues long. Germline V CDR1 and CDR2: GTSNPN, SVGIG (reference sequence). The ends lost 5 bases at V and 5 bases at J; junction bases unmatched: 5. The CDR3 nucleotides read TGTGCCTGGGGGACAGGGGTAGTCGAGACCCAGTACTTC. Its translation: CAWGTGVVETQYF.

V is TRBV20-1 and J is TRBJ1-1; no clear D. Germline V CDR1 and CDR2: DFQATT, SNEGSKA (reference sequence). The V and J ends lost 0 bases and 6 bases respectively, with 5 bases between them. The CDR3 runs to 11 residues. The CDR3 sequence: CSARDYPEAFF. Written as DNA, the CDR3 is TGCAGTGCTAGAGACTACCCTGAAGCTTTCTTT.

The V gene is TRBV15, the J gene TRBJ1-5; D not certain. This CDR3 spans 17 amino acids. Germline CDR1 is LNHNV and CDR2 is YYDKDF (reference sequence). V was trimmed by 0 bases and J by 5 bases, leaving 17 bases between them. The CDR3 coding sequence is TGTGCCACCAGCAGAGAGACGCTCTTCGATCCGGATCAGCCCCAGCATTTT. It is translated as CATSRETLFDPDQPQHF.

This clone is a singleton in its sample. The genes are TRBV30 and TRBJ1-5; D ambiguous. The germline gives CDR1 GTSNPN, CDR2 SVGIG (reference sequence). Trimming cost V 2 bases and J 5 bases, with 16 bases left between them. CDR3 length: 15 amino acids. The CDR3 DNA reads TGTGCCTGGAGTTTTCGTGCAGGTAATGATCAGCCCCAGCATTTT. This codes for CAWSFRAGNDQPQHF.

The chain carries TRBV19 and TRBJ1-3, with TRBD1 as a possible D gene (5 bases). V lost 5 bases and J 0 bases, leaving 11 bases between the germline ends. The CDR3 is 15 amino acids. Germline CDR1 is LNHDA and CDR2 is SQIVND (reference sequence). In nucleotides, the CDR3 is TGTGCCAGTAGTCGGGGGGTCTCCTCTGGAAACACCATATATTTT. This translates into CASSRGVSSGNTIYF.

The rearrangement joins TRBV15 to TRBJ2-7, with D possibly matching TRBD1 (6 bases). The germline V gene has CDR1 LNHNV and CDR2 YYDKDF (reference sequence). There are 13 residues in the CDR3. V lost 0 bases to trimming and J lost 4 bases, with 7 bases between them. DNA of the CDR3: TGTGCCACCAGCAGAGAAGGGGGATACGAGCAGTACTTC. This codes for CATSREGGYEQYF.

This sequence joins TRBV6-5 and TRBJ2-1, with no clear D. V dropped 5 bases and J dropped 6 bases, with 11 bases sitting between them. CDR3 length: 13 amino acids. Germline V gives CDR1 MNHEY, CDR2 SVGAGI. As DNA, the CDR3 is TGTGCCAGCAGTCCCCGGCCCTCCAATGAGCAGTTCTTC. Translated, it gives CASSPRPSNEQFF.

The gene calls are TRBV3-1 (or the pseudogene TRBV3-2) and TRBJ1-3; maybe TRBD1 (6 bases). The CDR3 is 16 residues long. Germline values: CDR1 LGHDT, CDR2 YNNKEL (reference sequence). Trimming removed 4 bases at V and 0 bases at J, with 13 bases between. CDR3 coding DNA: TGTGCCAGCAGCCCCTGGACAGCTGACTCTGGAAACACCATATATTTT. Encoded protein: CASSPWTADSGNTIYF.

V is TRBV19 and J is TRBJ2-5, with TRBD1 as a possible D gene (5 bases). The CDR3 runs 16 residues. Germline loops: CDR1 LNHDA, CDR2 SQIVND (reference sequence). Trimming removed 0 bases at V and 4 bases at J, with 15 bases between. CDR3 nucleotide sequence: TGTGCCAGTAGTATAGAAGGGGTCGGAAGTGCAGAGACCCAGTACTTC. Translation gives CASSIEGVGSAETQYF.

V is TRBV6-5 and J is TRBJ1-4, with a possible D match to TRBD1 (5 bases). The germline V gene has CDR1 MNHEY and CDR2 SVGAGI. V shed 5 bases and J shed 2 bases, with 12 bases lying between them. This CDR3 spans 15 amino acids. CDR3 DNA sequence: TGTGCCAGCAGTACCAGGGATTCTACTAATGAAAAACTGTTTTTT. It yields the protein CASSTRDSTNEKLFF.

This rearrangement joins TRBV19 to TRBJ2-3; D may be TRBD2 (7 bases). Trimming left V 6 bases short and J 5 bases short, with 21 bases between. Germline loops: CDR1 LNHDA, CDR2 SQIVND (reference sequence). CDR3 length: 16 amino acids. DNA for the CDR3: TGTGCCAGTAGCCCCAGGGTGGGGGGGGCGCAAGATACGCAGTATTTT. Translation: CASSPRVGGAQDTQYF.

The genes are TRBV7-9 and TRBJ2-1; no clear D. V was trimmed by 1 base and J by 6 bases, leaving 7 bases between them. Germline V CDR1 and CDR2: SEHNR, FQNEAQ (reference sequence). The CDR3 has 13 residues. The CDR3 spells CASSLGHSNEQFF. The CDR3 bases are TGTGCCAGCAGCTTAGGGCACTCCAATGAGCAGTTCTTC.

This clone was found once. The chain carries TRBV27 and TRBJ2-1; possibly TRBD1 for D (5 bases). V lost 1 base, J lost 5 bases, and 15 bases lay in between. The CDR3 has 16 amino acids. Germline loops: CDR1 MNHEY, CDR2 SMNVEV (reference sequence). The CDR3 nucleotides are TGTGCCAGCAGTTTATATTTTGGCACAGGAAACAATGAGCAGTTCTTC. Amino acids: CASSLYFGTGNNEQFF.

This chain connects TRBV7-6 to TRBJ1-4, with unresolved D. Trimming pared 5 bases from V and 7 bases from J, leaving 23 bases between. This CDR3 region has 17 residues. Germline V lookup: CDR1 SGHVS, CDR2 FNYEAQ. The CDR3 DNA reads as TGTGCCAGCAGCCCTCATCCTCGTAACCCCGAGGGTGAAAAACTGTTTTTT. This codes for CASSPHPRNPEGEKLFF.

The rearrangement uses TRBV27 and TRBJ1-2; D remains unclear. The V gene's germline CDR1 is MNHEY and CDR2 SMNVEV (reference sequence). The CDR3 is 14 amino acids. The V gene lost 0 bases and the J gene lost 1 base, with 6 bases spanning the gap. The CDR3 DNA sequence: TGTGCCAGCAGTTTATCCGCCAATAACTATGGCTACACCTTC. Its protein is CASSLSANNYGYTF.

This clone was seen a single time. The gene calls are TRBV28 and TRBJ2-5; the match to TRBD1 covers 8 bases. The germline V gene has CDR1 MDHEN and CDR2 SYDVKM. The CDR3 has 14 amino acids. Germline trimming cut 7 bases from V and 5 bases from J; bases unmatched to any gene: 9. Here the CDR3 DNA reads TGTGCCAGCAACTTGGACAGGGTAGATGAGACCCAGTACTTC. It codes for CASNLDRVDETQYF.

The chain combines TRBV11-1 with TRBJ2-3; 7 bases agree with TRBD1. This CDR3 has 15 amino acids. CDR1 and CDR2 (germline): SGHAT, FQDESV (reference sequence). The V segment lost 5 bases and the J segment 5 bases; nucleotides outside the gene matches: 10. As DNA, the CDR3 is TGTGCCAGCAGCCCCCGACAGGGCTCGGGAGATACGCAGTATTTT. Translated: CASSPRQGSGDTQYF.

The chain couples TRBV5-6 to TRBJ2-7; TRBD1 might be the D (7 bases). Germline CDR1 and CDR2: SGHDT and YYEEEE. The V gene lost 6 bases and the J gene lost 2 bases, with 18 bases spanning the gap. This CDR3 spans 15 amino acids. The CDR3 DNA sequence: TGTGCCAGCACACTCACGGAGGGGGCTGCCTACGAGCAGTACTTC. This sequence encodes CASTLTEGAAYEQYF.

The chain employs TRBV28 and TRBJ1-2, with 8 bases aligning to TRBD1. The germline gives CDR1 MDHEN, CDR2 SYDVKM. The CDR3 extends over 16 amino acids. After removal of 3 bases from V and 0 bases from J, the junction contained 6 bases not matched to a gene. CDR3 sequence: CASSLGQANSNYGYTF. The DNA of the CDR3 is TGTGCCAGCAGTTTGGGACAGGCTAACTCTAACTATGGCTACACCTTC.

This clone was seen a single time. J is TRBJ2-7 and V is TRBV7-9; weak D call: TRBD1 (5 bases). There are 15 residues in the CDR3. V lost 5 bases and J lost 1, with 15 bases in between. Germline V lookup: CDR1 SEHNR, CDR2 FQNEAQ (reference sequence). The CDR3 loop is CASSPRQTISYEQYF. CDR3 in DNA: TGTGCCAGCAGCCCCCGACAGACCATATCCTACGAGCAGTACTTC.